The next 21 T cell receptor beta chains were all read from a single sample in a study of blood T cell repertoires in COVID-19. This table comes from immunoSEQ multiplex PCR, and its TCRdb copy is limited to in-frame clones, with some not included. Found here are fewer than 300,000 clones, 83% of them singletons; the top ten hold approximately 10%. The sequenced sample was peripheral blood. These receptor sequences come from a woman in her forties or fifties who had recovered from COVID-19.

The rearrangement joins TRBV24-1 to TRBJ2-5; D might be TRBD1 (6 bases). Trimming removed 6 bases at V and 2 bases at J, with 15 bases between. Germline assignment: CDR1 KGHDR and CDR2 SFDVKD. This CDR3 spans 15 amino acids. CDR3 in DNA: TGTGCCACCAGTACCCCCCGGGACAAACAAGAGACCCAGTACTTC. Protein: CATSTPRDKQETQYF.

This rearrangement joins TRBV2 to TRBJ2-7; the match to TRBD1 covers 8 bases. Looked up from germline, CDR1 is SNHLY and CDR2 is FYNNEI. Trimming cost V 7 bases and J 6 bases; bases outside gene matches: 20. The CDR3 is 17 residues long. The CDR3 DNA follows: TGTGCCAGCATTCCCCCCCCGGGACAGGCCTCTTCCATCGAGCAGTACTTC. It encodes CASIPPPGQASSIEQYF.

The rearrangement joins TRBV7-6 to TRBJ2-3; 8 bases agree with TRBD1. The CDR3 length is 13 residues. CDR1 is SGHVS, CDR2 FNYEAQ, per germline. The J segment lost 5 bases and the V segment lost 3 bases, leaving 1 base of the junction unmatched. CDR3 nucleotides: TGTGCCAGCAGCTTCGGACAGGGAGATACGCAGTATTTT. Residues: CASSFGQGDTQYF.

DNA of the CDR3: TGCGCCAGCCGAACCGGACAGGGCGACATGAACACTGAAGCTTTCTTT. Protein product: CASRTGQGDMNTEAFF. This sequence joins TRBV5-1 and TRBJ1-1; 8 bases are a match to TRBD1. This CDR3 is 16 amino acids long. Germline-derived CDR1 and CDR2 are SGHRS and YFSETQ. J was trimmed by 0 bases and V by 7 bases; bases with no gene match: 11.

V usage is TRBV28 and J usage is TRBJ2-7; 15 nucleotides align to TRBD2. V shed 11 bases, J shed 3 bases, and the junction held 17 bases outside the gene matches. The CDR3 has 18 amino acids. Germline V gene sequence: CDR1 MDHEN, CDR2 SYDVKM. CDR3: CASAGSLGLAGGHYEQYF. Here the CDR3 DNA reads TGTGCCTCCGCCGGCAGCCTGGGACTAGCGGGGGGACACTACGAGCAGTACTTC.

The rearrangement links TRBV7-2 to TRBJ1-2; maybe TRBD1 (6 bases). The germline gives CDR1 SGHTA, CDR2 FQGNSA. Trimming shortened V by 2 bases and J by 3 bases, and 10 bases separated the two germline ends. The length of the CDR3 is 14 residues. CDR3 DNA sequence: TGTGCCAGCAGCTTAAGGGGGGGAGACTATGGCTACACCTTC. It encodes CASSLRGGDYGYTF.

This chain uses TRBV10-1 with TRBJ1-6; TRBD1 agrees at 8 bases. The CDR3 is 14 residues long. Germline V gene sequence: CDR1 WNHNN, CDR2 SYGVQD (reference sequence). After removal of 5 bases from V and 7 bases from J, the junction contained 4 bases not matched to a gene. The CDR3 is CASSIQGDNSPLHF. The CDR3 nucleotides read TGCGCCAGCAGTATACAGGGGGACAATTCACCCCTCCACTTT.

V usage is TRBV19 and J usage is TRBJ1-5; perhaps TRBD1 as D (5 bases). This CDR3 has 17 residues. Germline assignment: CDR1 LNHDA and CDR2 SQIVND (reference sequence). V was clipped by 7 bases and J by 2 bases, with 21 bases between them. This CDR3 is CASNPTAGWVGNQPQHF. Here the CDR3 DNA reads TGTGCCAGTAATCCTACGGCAGGGTGGGTGGGCAATCAGCCCCAGCATTTT.

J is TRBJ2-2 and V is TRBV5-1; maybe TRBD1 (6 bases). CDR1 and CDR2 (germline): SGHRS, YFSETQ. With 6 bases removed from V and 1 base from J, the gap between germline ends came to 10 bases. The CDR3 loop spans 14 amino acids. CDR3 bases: TGCGCCAGCACCTGGGGACAGAACACCGGGGAGCTGTTTTTT. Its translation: CASTWGQNTGELFF.

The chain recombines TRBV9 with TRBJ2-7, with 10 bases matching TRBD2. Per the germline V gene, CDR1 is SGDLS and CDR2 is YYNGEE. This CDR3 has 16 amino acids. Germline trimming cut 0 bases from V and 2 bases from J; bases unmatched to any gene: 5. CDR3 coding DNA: TGTGCCAGCAGCGTAGACAGCGGGGGGGCAACCTACGAGCAGTACTTC. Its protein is CASSVDSGGATYEQYF.

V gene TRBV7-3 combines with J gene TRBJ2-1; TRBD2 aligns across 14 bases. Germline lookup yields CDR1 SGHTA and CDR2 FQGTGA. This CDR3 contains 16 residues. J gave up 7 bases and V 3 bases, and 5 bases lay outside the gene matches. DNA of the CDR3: TGTGCCAGCAGCTTCGGACTAGCGGGGGGTCGAAATGAGCAGTTCTTC. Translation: CASSFGLAGGRNEQFF.

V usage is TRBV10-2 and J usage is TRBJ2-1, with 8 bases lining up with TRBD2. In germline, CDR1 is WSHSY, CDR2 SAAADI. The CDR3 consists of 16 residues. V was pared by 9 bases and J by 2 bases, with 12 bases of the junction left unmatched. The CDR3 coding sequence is TGCGCCAGTTTGGGAGGGACTAGGGCTACCTACAATGAGCAGTTCTTC. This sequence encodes CASLGGTRATYNEQFF.

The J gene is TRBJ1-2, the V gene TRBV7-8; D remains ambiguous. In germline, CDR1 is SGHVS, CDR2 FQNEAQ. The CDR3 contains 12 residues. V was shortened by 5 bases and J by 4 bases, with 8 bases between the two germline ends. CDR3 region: CASSPAAYGYTF. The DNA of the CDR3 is TGTGCCAGCAGCCCCGCGGCCTATGGCTACACCTTC.

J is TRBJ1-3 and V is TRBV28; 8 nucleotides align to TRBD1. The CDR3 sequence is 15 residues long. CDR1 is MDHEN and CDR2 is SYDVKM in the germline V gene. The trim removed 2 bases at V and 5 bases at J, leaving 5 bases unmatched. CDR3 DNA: TGTGCCAGCAGTTTAAATACAGGGGGAAGAAACACCATATATTTT. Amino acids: CASSLNTGGRNTIYF.

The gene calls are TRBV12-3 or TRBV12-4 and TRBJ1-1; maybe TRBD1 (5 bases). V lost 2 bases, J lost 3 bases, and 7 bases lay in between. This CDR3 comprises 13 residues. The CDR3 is CASSLIRDTEAFF. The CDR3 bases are TGTGCCAGCAGTTTAATCAGGGACACTGAAGCTTTCTTT.

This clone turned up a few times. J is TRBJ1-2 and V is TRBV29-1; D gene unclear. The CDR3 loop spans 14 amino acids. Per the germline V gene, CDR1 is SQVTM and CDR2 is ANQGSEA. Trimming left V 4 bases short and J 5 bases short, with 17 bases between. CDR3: CSVVGEEGFYGYTF. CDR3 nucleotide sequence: TGCAGCGTTGTGGGTGAGGAGGGTTTTTATGGCTACACCTTC.

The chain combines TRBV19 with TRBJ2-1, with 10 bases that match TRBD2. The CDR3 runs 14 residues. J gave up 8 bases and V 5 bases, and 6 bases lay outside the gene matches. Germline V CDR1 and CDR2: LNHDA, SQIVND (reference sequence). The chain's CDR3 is CASSQAGGPDEQFF. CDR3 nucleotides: TGTGCCAGTAGTCAAGCGGGAGGGCCAGATGAGCAGTTCTTC. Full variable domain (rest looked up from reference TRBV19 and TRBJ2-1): DGGITQSPKYLFRKEGQNVTLSCEQNLNHDAMYWYRQDPGQGLRLIYYSQIVNDFQKGDIAEGYSVSREKKESFPLTVTSAQKNPTAFYLCASSQAGGPDEQFFGPGTRLTVL.

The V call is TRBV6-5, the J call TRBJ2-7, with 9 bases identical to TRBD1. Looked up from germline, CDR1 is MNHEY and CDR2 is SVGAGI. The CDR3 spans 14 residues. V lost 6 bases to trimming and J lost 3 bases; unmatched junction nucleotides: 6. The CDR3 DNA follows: TGTGCCAGCAGATCGGGACAGGGACACTACGAGCAGTACTTC. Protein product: CASRSGQGHYEQYF.

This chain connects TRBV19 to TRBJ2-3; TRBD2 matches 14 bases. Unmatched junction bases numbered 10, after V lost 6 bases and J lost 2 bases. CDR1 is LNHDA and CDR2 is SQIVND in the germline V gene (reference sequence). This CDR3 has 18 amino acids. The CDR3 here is CASSQWGTSGSFTDTQYF. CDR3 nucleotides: TGTGCCAGTAGCCAGTGGGGGACTAGCGGGAGTTTCACAGATACGCAGTATTTT.

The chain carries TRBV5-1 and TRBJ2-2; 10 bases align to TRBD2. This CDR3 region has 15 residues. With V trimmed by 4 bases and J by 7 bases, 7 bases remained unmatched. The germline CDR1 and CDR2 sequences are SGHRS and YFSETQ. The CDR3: CASSNLAGADGELFF. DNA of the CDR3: TGCGCCAGCAGCAACCTAGCGGGGGCTGACGGGGAGCTGTTTTTT.

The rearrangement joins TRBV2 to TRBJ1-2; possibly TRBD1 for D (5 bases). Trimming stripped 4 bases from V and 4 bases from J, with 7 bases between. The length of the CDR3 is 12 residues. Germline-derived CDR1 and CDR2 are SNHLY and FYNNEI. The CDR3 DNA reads TGTGCCAGCAGTGCCAGGGCCTATGGCTACACCTTC. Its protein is CASSARAYGYTF. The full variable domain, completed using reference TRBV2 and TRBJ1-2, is EPEVTQTPSHQVTQMGQEVILRCVPISNHLYFYWYRQILGQKVEFLVSFYNNEISEKSEIFDDQFSVERPDGSNFTLKIRSTKLEDSAMYFCASSARAYGYTFGSGTRLTVV.